This TCR beta chain was sequenced for a study of shared clonotypes between healthy human individuals. Study-wide background: In total, the donors were two women and a few men aged 18 to 49. The study used three CD4 naive, three CD4 memory, two CD8 naive and one CD8 memory plate per donor. The study, taken as a whole, reports: Naive CD4 clonotype sharing across a handful of donors was about 5%. Since donors were few, the genetic and exposure-history diversity represented was limited.

TCRdb keeps only in-frame clones here, not all; method: immunoSEQ multiplex PCR. Of approximately 2.1 million clones listed, approximately 95% were seen once; the top ten hold roughly 0.36%. Points on this clone: No antigen is known for it.

V was clipped by 4 bases and J by 0 bases, with 15 bases between them. Germline CDR1 and CDR2: SGHNT and YYREEE (reference sequence). This CDR3 has 16 amino acids. Input material: naive CD4+ T cells from PBMCs. Regarding subset: CD45RA+ positively selected. The TCR comes from a man younger than 35 in good health. Some clones in this sample may be carry-over from other donors' samples. This rearrangement joins TRBV5-4 to TRBJ2-3, with D possibly matching TRBD2 (6 bases). DNA of the CDR3: TGTGCCAGCAGCACTGAGGCGGGGCCTAGCACAGATACGCAGTATTTT. Translated, it gives CASSTEAGPSTDTQYF.